Presented here are 3 T cell receptor beta chains from one specimen sequenced in a study of radiotherapy plus CTLA-4 blockade in lung cancer. The protocol was immunoSEQ multiplex PCR, while the TCRdb copy is restricted to in-frame clones and leaves out a portion. The sample lists about 16,000 clones, 72% occurring once. Sequenced material: peripheral blood, taken from a patient treated with radiotherapy plus ipilimumab. The receptor set was obtained from a human donor with non-small cell lung cancer whose response to radiotherapy plus ipilimumab could not be evaluated.

This chain uses TRBV6-4 with TRBJ2-1; weak D call: TRBD2 (7 bases). CDR1 is MRHNA, CDR2 SNTAGT, per germline. This CDR3 has 16 residues. V lost 2 bases and J 2 bases, leaving 13 bases between the germline ends. The CDR3 sequence: CASSDEPGGPYNEQFF. Written as DNA, the CDR3 is TGTGCCAGCAGTGACGAACCGGGGGGCCCCTACAATGAGCAGTTCTTC.

The CDR3 DNA sequence: TGTGCCACAGGACCCGGGATCCAAGAGACCCAGTACTTC. Protein: CATGPGIQETQYF. This chain connects TRBV10-3 to TRBJ2-5; weak D call: TRBD2 (5 bases). Germline V gene data show CDR1 as ENHRY and CDR2 as SYGVKD. Trimming took off 10 bases at V and 1 base at J, with 13 bases between the two ends. CDR3 size: 13 residues.

This chain joins TRBV7-9 and TRBJ1-2; perhaps TRBD1 as D (5 bases). Germline loops: CDR1 SEHNR, CDR2 FQNEAQ (reference sequence). V was shortened by 1 base and J by 4 bases, with 13 bases between the two germline ends. The CDR3 has 15 residues. CDR3 protein: CASSLDGEGSYGYTF. The CDR3 nucleotides read TGTGCCAGCAGCTTAGACGGGGAGGGGTCCTATGGCTACACCTTC.